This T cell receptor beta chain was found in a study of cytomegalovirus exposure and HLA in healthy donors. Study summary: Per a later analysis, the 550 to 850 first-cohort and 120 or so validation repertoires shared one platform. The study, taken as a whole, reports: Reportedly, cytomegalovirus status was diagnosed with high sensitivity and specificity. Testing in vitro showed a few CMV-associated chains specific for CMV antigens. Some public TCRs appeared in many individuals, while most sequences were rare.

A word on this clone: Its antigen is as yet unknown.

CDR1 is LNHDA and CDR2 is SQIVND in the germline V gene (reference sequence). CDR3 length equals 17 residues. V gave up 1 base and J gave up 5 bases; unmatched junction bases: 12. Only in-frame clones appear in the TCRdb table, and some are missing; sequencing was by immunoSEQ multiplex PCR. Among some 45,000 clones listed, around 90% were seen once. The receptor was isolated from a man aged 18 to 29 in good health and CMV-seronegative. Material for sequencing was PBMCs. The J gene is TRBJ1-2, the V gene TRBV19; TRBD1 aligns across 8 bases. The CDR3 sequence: CASSIASTGTGSYGYTF. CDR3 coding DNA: TGTGCCAGTAGTATAGCCTCCACTGGGACAGGTTCTTATGGCTACACCTTC.